This T cell receptor (beta chain) was captured in a study of T-cell reconstitution after alpha-beta-depleted transplantation in children. Study observations and caveats: From surviving recipient T cells and thymic progenitors came the high day-60 TCRbeta diversity observed in some patients.

The TCRbeta library was prepared with unique molecular identifiers. One entry per CDR3 protein, called by TCRdb with MiXCR from the PCR reads. This table holds around 450,000 distinct CDR3 sequences, about 10% found once. Germline CDR1 LGHDT, CDR2 YNNKEL (reference sequence). Losses at the gene ends were 8 bases for V and 2 bases for J; bases not matched to a gene: 0. This CDR3 is built from 13 residues. This clonotype was found many times. The antigen remains unidentified. Specimen: PBMCs, collected before TCRalphabeta/CD19-depleted stem cell transplant. The chain employs TRBV3-1 and TRBJ2-1; 10 bases are shared with TRBD2. The receptor's source is a child under 10 years old with inherited bone marrow failure, due to receive a stem cell transplant. The CDR3 nucleotides are TGTGCCAGCGGACTAGCGGCCTACAATGAGCAGTTCTTC. Translating gives CASGLAAYNEQFF.